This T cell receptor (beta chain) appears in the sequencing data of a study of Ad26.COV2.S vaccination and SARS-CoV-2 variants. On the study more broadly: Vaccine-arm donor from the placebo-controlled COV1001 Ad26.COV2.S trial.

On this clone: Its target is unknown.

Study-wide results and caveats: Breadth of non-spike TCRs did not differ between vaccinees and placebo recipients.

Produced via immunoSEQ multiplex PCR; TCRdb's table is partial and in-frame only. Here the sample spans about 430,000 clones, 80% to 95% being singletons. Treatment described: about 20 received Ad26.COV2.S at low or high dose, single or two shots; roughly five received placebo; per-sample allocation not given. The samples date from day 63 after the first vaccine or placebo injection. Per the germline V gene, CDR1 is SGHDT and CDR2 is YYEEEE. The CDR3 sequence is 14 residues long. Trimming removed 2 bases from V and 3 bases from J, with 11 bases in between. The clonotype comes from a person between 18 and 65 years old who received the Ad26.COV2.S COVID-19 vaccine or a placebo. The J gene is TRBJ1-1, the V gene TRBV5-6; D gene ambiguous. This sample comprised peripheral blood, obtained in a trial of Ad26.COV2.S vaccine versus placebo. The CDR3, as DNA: TGTGCCAGCAGCTTCGGGCCGAGGTACACTGAAGCTTTCTTT. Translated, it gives CASSFGPRYTEAFF.